The 29 T cell receptor beta chains below all came from one sample that was sequenced in a study of metastatic and nonmetastatic thyroid tumors. All patients were untreated before thyroid surgery. TCRdb re-clonotyped the PCR reads via MiXCR. Of 50,000 to 65,000 clones in the sample, roughly a sixth were seen once. Sequencing used blood. These receptors came from a female donor with papillary thyroid cancer or a benign thyroid nodule (not recorded which). Some clones in this sample may be carry-over from other donors' samples.

This clone was seen repeatedly, ten times or more. V is TRBV10-3 and J is TRBJ2-3, with D perhaps TRBD2 (5 bases). The CDR3 is 15 residues long. Between the trimmed V and J ends, which lost 1 base and 2 bases, there was a span of 10 bases. The germline V gene encodes CDR1 ENHRY and CDR2 SYGVKD. CDR3 sequence reads: CAISELERLTDTQYF. The DNA for the CDR3 is TGTGCCATCAGTGAGTTGGAGCGGCTCACAGATACGCAGTATTTT.

Ten or more counts support this clone. The same CDR3 arises from other DNA sequences in this sample as well. The chain has TRBV24-1 and TRBJ2-3; no definite D call. Germline loops: CDR1 KGHDR, CDR2 SFDVKD. The CDR3 runs 14 residues. V gave up 3 bases and J gave up 6 bases, with 12 bases separating them. The CDR3 bases are TGTGCCACCAGTGATCTGGCTATCGGGGATACGCAGTATTTT. It translates to CATSDLAIGDTQYF.

V gene TRBV6-1 combines with J gene TRBJ1-2; TRBD1 is a possible D gene (5 bases). The CDR3 sequence is 13 residues long. Trimming shortened V by 5 bases and J by 7 bases, and 14 bases separated the two germline ends. Germline V gene lookup returns CDR1 MNHNS and CDR2 SASEGT. The CDR3 DNA sequence: TGTGCCAGCAGTCAGGGTTTGGGGGTTGGCTACACCTTC. Protein sequence: CASSQGLGVGYTF.

CDR3 nucleotide sequence: TGCAGTGCTCTACGTAGCGGGAGAGGCGCCGGGGAGCTGTTTTTT. Translating gives CSALRSGRGAGELFF. This chain uses TRBV20-1 with TRBJ2-2; TRBD2 agrees at 9 bases. The CDR3 runs to 15 residues. Looked up from germline, CDR1 is DFQATT and CDR2 is SNEGSKA (reference sequence). V shed 5 bases, J shed 6 bases, and the junction held 10 bases outside the gene matches.

The sample holds a few counts of this clone. A much larger clonotype is one base distant, so this may be a read error. The V gene is TRBV4-1, the J gene TRBJ1-3; D is ambiguous. The CDR3 length is 15 residues. The germline V gene encodes CDR1 MGHRA and CDR2 YSYEKL. The CDR3 bases are TGCGCCATCAGCCAAGATCGCCAAATTCGGAACACCATATATTTT. Translated: CAISQDRQIRNTIYF.

This clone was detected ten times or more. The chain employs TRBV11-1 and TRBJ1-1; 8 bases line up with TRBD1. Per the germline V gene, CDR1 is SGHAT and CDR2 is FQDESV (reference sequence). J gave up 5 bases and V 1 base, and 9 bases lay outside the gene matches. CDR3 length: 16 residues. The CDR3 sequence is CASSLGGGDRRTEAFF. CDR3 bases: TGTGCCAGCAGCTTAGGAGGGGGGGACAGGCGGACTGAAGCTTTCTTT.

This clone came up many times. This chain connects TRBV4-2 to TRBJ2-1; 15 bases align to TRBD2. The CDR3 is 16 amino acids. With 4 bases clipped from V and 7 bases from J, the junction kept 5 bases outside the gene matches. Germline V gene data show CDR1 as LGHNA and CDR2 as YNFKEQ. This CDR3 reads CASSPEGTSGRNEQFF. The CDR3 DNA reads as TGTGCCAGCAGCCCGGAGGGGACTAGCGGGAGGAATGAGCAGTTCTTC.

This clone has at least ten counts. The chain joins TRBV15 to TRBJ2-2; maybe TRBD2 (5 bases). The CDR3 is made up of 16 amino acids. Trimming stripped 6 bases from V and 3 bases from J, with 17 bases between. Germline V gene data show CDR1 as LNHNV and CDR2 as YYDKDF (reference sequence). CDR3 region: CATSPPGLEDTGELFF. DNA of the CDR3: TGTGCCACCAGTCCACCAGGACTGGAAGACACCGGGGAGCTGTTTTTT.

By frequency in the sample, this clone is medium-sized. The chain employs TRBV6-1 and TRBJ2-7; 9 positions match TRBD2. Germline trimming cut 1 base from V and 5 bases from J; bases unmatched to any gene: 6. The germline V gene has CDR1 MNHNS and CDR2 SASEGT. CDR3 length: 15 amino acids. The CDR3 sequence is CASSEEGSGSHEQYF. CDR3 nucleotide sequence: TGTGCCAGCAGTGAAGAGGGTAGCGGGAGCCACGAGCAGTACTTC.

This clone was seen at least ten times. The chain carries TRBV29-1 and TRBJ2-1, with D possibly being TRBD1 (5 bases). CDR1 is SQVTM, CDR2 ANQGSEA, per germline. CDR3 length: 16 amino acids. Deletions cut 2 bases from V and 10 bases from J, with 24 bases between. The CDR3 DNA follows: TGCAGCGTTGAAACGTTTAAGGGGCTTATTTTGTGGGAGCAGTTCTTC. Protein: CSVETFKGLILWEQFF.

This clone was observed a single time. The chain carries TRBV5-5 and TRBJ2-7, with 8 bases fitting TRBD2. This CDR3 is built from 14 residues. V was clipped by 1 base and J by 3 bases; unmatched bases: 3. CDR1 SGHKS and CDR2 YYEKEE come from the germline V gene (reference sequence). Written as DNA, the CDR3 is TGTGCCAGCAGCTTGCGAAGCGGGAGCTACGAGCAGTACTTC. Translated: CASSLRSGSYEQYF.

The table lists this clone with many counts. The CDR3 here is CSVDRDRGFYGYTF. The CDR3 DNA sequence: TGCAGCGTCGACCGGGACAGGGGTTTCTATGGCTACACCTTC. The chain uses TRBV29-1 and TRBJ1-2; TRBD1 matches 10 bases. The length of the CDR3 is 14 residues. Germline CDR1 is SQVTM and CDR2 is ANQGSEA. V shed 6 bases and J 4 bases; nucleotides not matched to a gene: 8.

This clone showed up many times. The J gene is TRBJ2-2, the V gene TRBV6-5, with 14 bases aligning to TRBD2. The trim removed 6 bases at V and 6 bases at J, leaving 12 bases unmatched. The CDR3 covers 18 residues. Germline V CDR1 and CDR2: MNHEY, SVGAGI. The CDR3 nucleotides are TGTGCCAGCAGCCTTTCGGGACTAGCGGGAGTTAGTGCCGGGGAGCTGTTTTTT. It translates to CASSLSGLAGVSAGELFF.

With respect to this clone: Germline and junction disagree at one end, which may indicate a read error. Other nucleotide sequences from this sample produce the same CDR3. This sequence joins TRBV27 and TRBJ2-7; 11 nucleotides match TRBD2. Germline V gene sequence: CDR1 MNHEY, CDR2 SMNVEV (reference sequence). CDR3 size: 15 residues. CDR3 sequence reads: CASSLGTSGSVEQYF. Here the CDR3 DNA reads TGTGCTAGCAGCCTAGGCACTAGCGGGAGCGTAGAGCAGTACTTC.

The J gene is TRBJ1-2, the V gene TRBV20-1, with TRBD1 matching over 7 bases. With 1 base clipped from V and 2 bases from J, the junction kept 4 bases outside the gene matches. Germline V CDR1 and CDR2: DFQATT, SNEGSKA (reference sequence). This CDR3 is 14 amino acids long. The CDR3 region is CSARGQGGNYGYTF. CDR3 in DNA: TGCAGTGCTAGAGGCCAGGGGGGCAACTATGGCTACACCTTC.

There are many counts of this clone. The chain carries TRBV30 and TRBJ2-5; D ambiguous. The CDR3 totals 15 residues. V dropped 2 bases and J dropped 1 base, with 14 bases sitting between them. Germline values: CDR1 GTSNPN, CDR2 SVGIG (reference sequence). The CDR3 region is CAWSRDGFGQETQYF. The CDR3 DNA reads TGTGCCTGGAGTAGGGATGGGTTCGGCCAAGAGACCCAGTACTTC. The whole variable domain, filled in from reference TRBV30 and TRBJ2-5, reads SQTIHQWPATLVQPVGSPLSLECTVEGTSNPNLYWYRQAAGRGLQLLFYSVGIGQISSEVPQNLSASRPQDRQFILSSKKLLLSDSGFYLCAWSRDGFGQETQYFGPGTRLLVL.

The CDR3 DNA reads as TGTGCCAGCAGTCAGAAAAGGGAGTTACAGCCCCAGCATTTT. It is translated as CASSQKRELQPQHF. This chain uses TRBV2 with TRBJ1-5; D call uncertain. Trimming took off 5 bases at V and 7 bases at J, with 15 bases between the two ends. The CDR3 consists of 14 residues. Germline CDR1 is SNHLY and CDR2 is FYNNEI.

This clone was recorded many times. V gene TRBV7-6 combines with J gene TRBJ1-3; D may be TRBD1 (6 bases). CDR1 and CDR2 from the germline V gene are SGHVS and FNYEAQ. V lost 5 bases and J 3 bases, leaving 17 bases between the germline ends. There are 16 residues in the CDR3. The CDR3 loop is CASSPRGGLYGNTIYF. The CDR3, as DNA: TGTGCCAGCAGCCCGCGGGGGGGGCTCTATGGAAACACCATATATTTT.

In this sample, this clone turned up many times. The genes are TRBV4-1 and TRBJ2-1, with TRBD2 identical over 7 bases. Germline CDR1 and CDR2: MGHRA and YSYEKL. V was pared by 0 bases and J by 1 base, with 12 bases of the junction left unmatched. This CDR3 has 19 residues. The CDR3 DNA reads as TGCGCCAGCAGCCAAGACCCCCATATGGCGGGAGTGTCCTACAATGAGCAGTTCTTC. Translated, it gives CASSQDPHMAGVSYNEQFF.

This clone is categorized as medium-sized (0.01 to 0.1%). This chain links TRBV12-3 or TRBV12-4 with TRBJ2-7; either TRBD1 or TRBD2 may supply D (5 bases each). This CDR3 has 13 residues. V lost 1 base and J 6 bases, leaving 10 bases between the germline ends. The CDR3, as DNA: TGTGCCAGCAGTTTAGATTTGAGGGGCGAGCAGTACTTC. Its translation is CASSLDLRGEQYF.

In the case of this clone: One base away lies a much larger clone, so this may be a sequencing read error. The same CDR3 is also encoded by other DNA sequences in this sample. The chain is built from TRBV2 and TRBJ1-2, with D uncertain. CDR1 is SNHLY and CDR2 is FYNNEI in the germline V gene. This CDR3 is 13 amino acids long. Trimming stripped 7 bases from V and 9 bases from J, with 18 bases between. The CDR3 DNA is TGTGCCAGCACTCCCTCGGCGTGGGAAAGCTACACCTTC. This sequence encodes CASTPSAWESYTF.

This clone was seen at least ten times. The CDR3 DNA reads as TGTGCCAGCAGCTTACTAGCGGGAGGGCCTGTCGATGAGCAGTTCTTC. Translation: CASSLLAGGPVDEQFF. The rearrangement links TRBV7-3 to TRBJ2-1; TRBD2 agrees at 12 bases. The junction had 7 bases not matched to a gene; V was cut back by 2 bases and J by 8 bases. This CDR3 spans 16 amino acids. Germline CDR1 SGHTA, CDR2 FQGTGA.

Ten or more counts support this clone. A much larger clonotype is one base distant, so this may be a read error. The CDR3 carries no conserved terminal phenylalanine or tryptophan, so it likely arises from a read error. The DNA is left out, because the CDR3 cannot be placed on it with certainty; the CDR3 is given as TCRdb lists it. Other DNA sequences in this specimen translate into the identical CDR3. V usage is TRBV28 and J usage is TRBJ2-7; the table assigns TRBD1, which was not confirmed against the DNA. Looked up from germline, CDR1 is MDHEN and CDR2 is SYDVKM. The CDR3 length is 12 residues, termini included. CDR3 loop: CASSNPGARVLI.

This clone was counted ten times or more. V and J are TRBV6-1 and TRBJ1-3; D gene unclear. This CDR3 has 16 amino acids. Trimming stripped 2 bases from V and 0 bases from J, with 11 bases between. The germline CDR1 and CDR2 sequences are MNHNS and SASEGT. The CDR3 region is CASSEFYKRSGNTIYF. CDR3 nucleotide sequence: TGTGCCAGCAGTGAATTCTACAAACGCTCTGGAAACACCATATATTTT.

The rearrangement uses TRBV19 and TRBJ1-6; 7 bases line up with TRBD1. Losses at the gene ends were 10 bases for V and 5 bases for J; bases not matched to a gene: 20. From germline, CDR1 is LNHDA and CDR2 SQIVND (reference sequence). This CDR3 has 18 amino acids. CDR3: CAIRIRATGASNNSPLHF. For the CDR3, the DNA is TGTGCCATCCGCATTCGGGCCACAGGGGCCTCGAATAATTCACCCCTCCACTTT.

At least ten counts were recorded for this clone. The rearrangement links TRBV6-2 or TRBV6-3 to TRBJ2-4, with 8 nucleotides matching TRBD1. Germline CDR1 reads MNHEY; CDR2 reads SVGEGT. The V gene end was trimmed by 6 bases and the J gene end by 7 bases; junction bases not matched to a gene: 8. The CDR3 is 14 residues long. The chain's CDR3 is CASSPTGEANIQYF. The CDR3 coding sequence is TGTGCCAGCAGCCCGACAGGGGAGGCGAACATTCAGTACTTC.

The chain uses TRBV5-4 and TRBJ2-6; TRBD2 is a possible D gene (5 bases). Germline V gene sequence: CDR1 SGHNT, CDR2 YYREEE (reference sequence). The V gene lost 0 bases and the J gene lost 0 bases, with 10 bases spanning the gap. This CDR3 is built from 17 residues. DNA for the CDR3: TGTGCCAGCAGCTTGGGAGCGGCGAGCTCTGGGGCCAACGTCCTGACTTTC. Translating gives CASSLGAASSGANVLTF. The full variable domain, with the rest looked up from reference TRBV5-4 and TRBJ2-6, is ETGVTQSPTHLIKTRGQQVTLRCSSQSGHNTVSWYQQALGQGPQFIFQYYREEENGRGNFPPRFSGLQFPNYSSELNVNALELDDSALYLCASSLGAASSGANVLTFGAGSRLTVL.

This clone was seen repeatedly, ten times or more. The rearrangement uses TRBV2 and TRBJ2-7, with no clear D. This CDR3 has 13 amino acids. Trimming took 5 bases from V and 1 from J, leaving 9 bases between them. The germline V gene has CDR1 SNHLY and CDR2 FYNNEI. This chain's CDR3 is CASSLTSSYEQYF. The DNA for the CDR3 is TGTGCCAGCAGTCTTACTTCATCCTACGAGCAGTACTTC.

This clone was detected ten times or more. The chain links TRBV19 to TRBJ1-1; 10 nucleotides match TRBD1. CDR1 is LNHDA, CDR2 SQIVND, per germline (reference sequence). This CDR3 is 14 amino acids long. Trimming removed 5 bases from V and 6 bases from J; junction bases left unmatched: 6. CDR3 region: CASSRDRGMAEAFF. CDR3 in DNA: TGTGCCAGTAGTCGGGACAGGGGCATGGCTGAAGCTTTCTTT.